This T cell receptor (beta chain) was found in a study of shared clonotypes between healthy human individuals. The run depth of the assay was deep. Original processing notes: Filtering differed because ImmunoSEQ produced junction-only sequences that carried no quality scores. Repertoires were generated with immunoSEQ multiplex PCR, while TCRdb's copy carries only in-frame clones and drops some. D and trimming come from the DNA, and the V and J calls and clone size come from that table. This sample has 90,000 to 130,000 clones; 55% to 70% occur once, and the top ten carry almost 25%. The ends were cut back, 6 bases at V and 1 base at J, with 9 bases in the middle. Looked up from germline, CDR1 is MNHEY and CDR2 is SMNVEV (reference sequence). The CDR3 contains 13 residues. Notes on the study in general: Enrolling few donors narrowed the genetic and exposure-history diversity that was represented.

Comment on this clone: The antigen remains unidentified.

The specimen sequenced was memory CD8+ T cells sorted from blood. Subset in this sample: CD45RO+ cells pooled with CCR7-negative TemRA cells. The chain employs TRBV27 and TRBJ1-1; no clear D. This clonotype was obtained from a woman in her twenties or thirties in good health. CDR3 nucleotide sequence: TGTGCCAGCAGCTATAGGTGGAACACTGAAGCTTTCTTT. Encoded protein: CASSYRWNTEAFF.